This TCR beta chain appears in the sequencing data of a study of monozygotic twins with inflammatory bowel disease. Study observations and caveats: Healthy co-twins showed greater TCRbeta diversity (inverse Simpson) than IBD patients.

UMIs containing a 6-nucleotide sample barcode were added via template switching. For each CDR3 protein, TCRdb gives one entry from its re-call of the 5' RACE reads, without DNA. The sample's table shows 88,000 or so distinct CDR3 sequences. The length of the CDR3 is 14 residues. Germline CDR1 and CDR2: MDHEN and SYDVKM. With respect to this clonotype: Its antigen is still unknown.

Blood samples of around 2.5 ml were drawn from every donor. The rearrangement uses TRBV28 and TRBJ1-1. Sequencing was performed on blood. The receptor comes from a human donor with ulcerative colitis or Crohn's disease, or a healthy co-twin of an affected twin (not recorded which). The CDR3 loop reads CASSLVGLNTEAFF.